The rows below give T cell receptor beta chains drawn from one sample of a study of T-cell reconstitution after alpha-beta-depleted transplantation in children. From the PCR reads, TCRdb called clonotypes with MiXCR, one entry per CDR3 protein. The sample lists about a million distinct CDR3 sequences, about 29% seen once, with 28% in the top ten. Specimen: PBMCs, mostly from graft donor cells, collected 360 days after TCRalphabeta/CD19-depleted stem cell transplant. The origin of the receptors is a boy younger than two who had a stem cell transplant for SCID, so the T cells may come from the graft donor. Each CDR3 is given with its conserved first and last residue. A D gene is named only where the DNA matches it firmly. The size of a clone is reported for some rows only, either as once, few or many, or as a class for expanded clones.

NA	TRBV24-1	NA	TRBJ1-5	TGTGCCACCAGTGATACCTCACAGTCCCAGCCCCAGCATTTT	CATSDTSQSQPQHF
NA	TRBV11-2	NA	TRBJ2-2	TGTGCCAGCAGCTTAGAGCCAGGGGCGCACACCGGGGAGCTGTTTTTT	CASSLEPGAHTGELFF
few	TRBV3-1	TRBD1	TRBJ1-2	TGTGCCAGCAGCCACCGGGACAGGGGATGGGGCTACACCTTC	CASSHRDRGWGYTF
NA	TRBV6-4	NA	TRBJ2-7	TGTGCCAGCAGTAACGGGGTGAGTCTTTGGGACGGATGGAAACACGAGCAGTACTTC	CASSNGVSLWDGWKHEQYF
few	TRBV12-3/TRBV12-4	TRBD1	TRBJ2-3	TGTGCCAGCAGAGGACAGGGGTGGGGGACAGATACGCAGTATTTT	CASRGQGWGTDTQYF
few	TRBV15	NA	TRBJ2-2	TGTGCCACCAGCAGAGGAGGGGCCCAGACGAGGGGGGAGCTGTTTTTT	CATSRGGAQTRGELFF
NA	TRBV5-1	NA	TRBJ2-7	TGCGCCAGCAGCTTGTCGTATGGGGCCTCACCGTCTTTTTACGAGCAGTACTTC	CASSLSYGASPSFYEQYF
NA	TRBV6-2/TRBV6-3	NA	TRBJ2-5	TGTGCCAGCAGTTACTCGAGATCTCAAGAGACCCAGTACTTC	CASSYSRSQETQYF
NA	TRBV4-1	NA	TRBJ2-7	TGCGCCAGCAGCCCGTGGGGCCAGCGTCAGAGCTCCTACGAGCAGTACTTC	CASSPWGQRQSSYEQYF
NA	TRBV28	TRBD2	TRBJ2-3	TGTGCCAGCCCCCCCAGTCGGACTAGCGGGGGTGTTACGCAGTATTTT	CASPPSRTSGGVTQYF
few	TRBV25-1	NA	TRBJ2-2	TGTGCCAGCAGTGAAAGGGGTAGCGGGGAGCTGTTTTTT	CASSERGSGELFF
NA	TRBV20-1	NA	TRBJ2-3	TGCAGTGCAGATGACTATGATACGCAGTATTTT	CSADDYDTQYF
once	TRBV3-1	NA	TRBJ1-5	TGTGCCAGCAGCCAAGGGTCTCAGGGTAATCAGCCCCAGCATTTT	CASSQGSQGNQPQHF
NA	TRBV18	TRBD2	TRBJ2-2	TGTGCCAGCTCACGCAGGGTGAGACTAGCGGACACCGGGGAGCTGTTTTTT	CASSRRVRLADTGELFF
few	TRBV30	NA	TRBJ2-5	TGTGCCTGGAGTGAAGAGACCCAGTACTTC	CAWSEETQYF
NA	TRBV20-1	NA	TRBJ1-1	TGCAGTGCTTCCCCCTCGTCCGGGACAACTGAAGCTTTCTTT	CSASPSSGTTEAFF
NA	TRBV2	TRBD1	TRBJ2-7	TGTGCCAGCAGTGAAATGCCAGGGGGCGCGTACGAGCAGTACTTC	CASSEMPGGAYEQYF
few	TRBV6-1	TRBD1	TRBJ2-1	TGTGCCAGCAGTCAACGGGACAGGGCCTACAATGAGCAGTTCTTC	CASSQRDRAYNEQFF
NA	TRBV5-5	NA	TRBJ2-1	TGTGCCAGCAGCCCAAAAGAGGCCTTTTTCAATGAGCAGTTCTTC	CASSPKEAFFNEQFF
few	TRBV20-1	TRBD2	TRBJ2-1	TGCAGTGCTAGAAAGTTCGGGGGACTAGACTCCTACAATGAGCAGTTCTTC	CSARKFGGLDSYNEQFF
few	TRBV20-1	NA	TRBJ1-5	TGCAGTGCTACCGGGTTTAGCAATCAGCCCCAGCATTTT	CSATGFSNQPQHF
NA	TRBV4-3	TRBD1	TRBJ1-1	TGCGCCAGCAGCCAAATCGACAGGGCTGAAGCTTTCTTT	CASSQIDRAEAFF
few	TRBV4-1	NA	TRBJ2-2	TGCGCCAGCAGCCCGGGTAGGAGAATGAGGGACACCGGGGAGCTGTTTTTT	CASSPGRRMRDTGELFF
NA	TRBV9	NA	TRBJ1-2	TGTGCCAGCACCCTCAACAGCTATGGCTACACCTTC	CASTLNSYGYTF
few	TRBV24-1	TRBD2	TRBJ2-2	TGTGCCACCAGTTTCTCGCGGGGGACCAACACCGGGGAGCTGTTTTTT	CATSFSRGTNTGELFF
once	TRBV20-1	NA	TRBJ2-7	TGCAGTGTTATCAGTACCTACGAGCAGTACTTC	CSVISTYEQYF
few	TRBV11-3	TRBD1	TRBJ2-1	TGTGCCAGCAGTCGACATACAGGGGAGCCCTCGGATGAGCAGTTCTTC	CASSRHTGEPSDEQFF
once	TRBV7-9	NA	TRBJ2-7	TGTGCCAGCAGCCCCCAGAGGGCTCGGGGATACGAGCAGTACTTC	CASSPQRARGYEQYF
few	TRBV6-2/TRBV6-3	TRBD2	TRBJ2-3	TGTGCCAGCAGCTCCGTCCGACTAGCGGGGATCACAGATACGCAGTATTTT	CASSSVRLAGITDTQYF
few	TRBV7-8	NA	TRBJ2-3	TGTGCCAGCAGCCCCCAGTTCAGGACCTACACAGATACGCAGTATTTT	CASSPQFRTYTDTQYF
few	TRBV9	TRBD1	TRBJ2-2	TGCGCCAGCAGCGTGGTTAGAGCAGGGGGCACCGGGGAGCTGTTTTTT	CASSVVRAGGTGELFF
few	TRBV10-3	NA	TRBJ2-7	TGTGCCATCAGTGAGAACCTCGGGGAGCAGTACTTC	CAISENLGEQYF
few	TRBV20-1	NA	TRBJ2-7	TGCAGTGCTAGACAATCGGGCCACGAGCAGTACTTC	CSARQSGHEQYF
NA	TRBV9	TRBD1	TRBJ1-2	TGTGCCAGCAGCCTCGTGGGGACAGGTTATGGCTACACCTTC	CASSLVGTGYGYTF
NA	TRBV7-6	NA	TRBJ2-5	TGTGCCAGCAGCCCTATTTTGGAGACCCAGTACTTC	CASSPILETQYF
NA	TRBV5-1	NA	TRBJ2-7	TGCGCCAGCAGCTTGGAGGGACACAACTACGAGCAGTACTTC	CASSLEGHNYEQYF
few	TRBV7-2	TRBD1	TRBJ1-5	TGTGCCAGCAGCTTACGGACAGGGGTCAATCAGCCCCAGCATTTT	CASSLRTGVNQPQHF
NA	TRBV20-1	TRBD1	TRBJ1-6	TGCAGTGCGCCGAGACAGGGTCACGGTTCACCCCTCCACTTT	CSAPRQGHGSPLHF
once	TRBV9	NA	TRBJ2-2	TGTGCCAGCAGCGTGGCCCCTAGTAGTGGCGGGGAGCTGTTTTTT	CASSVAPSSGGELFF
many	TRBV2	NA	TRBJ2-4	TGTGCCAGCAGTGAAGTACTGAGGACCAAAAACATTCAGTACTTC	CASSEVLRTKNIQYF
NA	TRBV12-3/TRBV12-4	TRBD2	TRBJ2-2	TGTGCCAGCAGTTCTACGGGGGGGCGGACCGGGGAGCTGTTTTTT	CASSSTGGRTGELFF
NA	TRBV4-3	TRBD2	TRBJ2-7	TGCGCCAGCAGCCAAGATTGGTCGCAGGGAGGGTCCTACGAGCAGTACTTC	CASSQDWSQGGSYEQYF
many	TRBV3-1	TRBD1	TRBJ2-7	TGTGCCAGCAGCCTTCTGGGACAGGGGTCCCACGAGCAGTACTTC	CASSLLGQGSHEQYF
few	TRBV12-3/TRBV12-4	NA	TRBJ2-7	TGTGCCAGCAGCCACAGGGAGTACGAGCAGTACTTC	CASSHREYEQYF
few	TRBV4-2	NA	TRBJ2-1	TGTGCCAGCAGCCGACCCCTAGCGTTATACTCCTACAATGAGCAGTTCTTC	CASSRPLALYSYNEQFF
NA	TRBV20-1	NA	TRBJ1-1	TGCAGTGCTAGAGGAGCCCGGGGGGAGTCAACTGAAGCTTTCTTT	CSARGARGESTEAFF
few	TRBV7-6	NA	TRBJ2-5	TGTGCCAGCAGCGTATATCTCCGACAGGAGACCCAGTACTTC	CASSVYLRQETQYF
few	TRBV29-1	NA	TRBJ2-3	TGCAGCGTTGAAGCTGTCGGGGATACGCAGTATTTT	CSVEAVGDTQYF
few	TRBV12-3/TRBV12-4	NA	TRBJ2-1	TGTGCCAGCAGTTTCAGGAGGGGAGCGGACAATGAGCAGTTCTTC	CASSFRRGADNEQFF
NA	TRBV9	TRBD2	TRBJ2-1	TGTGCCAGCAGCGTTGGACTAGCGGGGGACTACAATGAGCAGTTCTTC	CASSVGLAGDYNEQFF
few	TRBV29-1	NA	TRBJ2-7	TGCAGCGTTCAGCGGGTGGGGCACACCTACGAGCAGTACTTC	CSVQRVGHTYEQYF
NA	TRBV20-1	NA	TRBJ2-1	TGCAGTGTTGTTCTGTCTTGGACAAATGAGCAGTTCTTC	CSVVLSWTNEQFF
few	TRBV15	NA	TRBJ1-5	TGTGCCACCAGCAGACACAACAATCAGCCCCAGCATTTT	CATSRHNNQPQHF
NA	TRBV6-5	NA	TRBJ2-2	TGTGCCAGCAGCTACGTGGCGCGCACCGGGGAGCTGTTTTTT	CASSYVARTGELFF
NA	TRBV27	TRBD1	TRBJ2-7	TGTGCCAGCAGTTCATCCAGGGGGGACAGGGAACCTTACGAGCAGTACTTC	CASSSSRGDREPYEQYF
NA	TRBV28	NA	TRBJ1-5	TGTGCCAGCACCGACAGTTATCAGCCCCAGCATTTT	CASTDSYQPQHF
NA	TRBV7-8	TRBD1	TRBJ2-7	TGTGCCAGCAGCTTCAGGGGACAGCCTTACTTC	CASSFRGQPYF
NA	TRBV12-3/TRBV12-4	NA	TRBJ2-3	TGTGCCAGCAGCACTCGGGGGTTAAGCACAGATACGCAGTATTTT	CASSTRGLSTDTQYF
few	TRBV11-2	NA	TRBJ2-5	TGTGCCAGCAGCTGGAACTATGCAGGGTGGCCTTCCCAAGAGACCCAGTACTTC	CASSWNYAGWPSQETQYF
few	TRBV6-1	TRBD1	TRBJ1-2	TGTGCCAGCAGTGAGAGTCGACAGGGCGTTACCTTC	CASSESRQGVTF